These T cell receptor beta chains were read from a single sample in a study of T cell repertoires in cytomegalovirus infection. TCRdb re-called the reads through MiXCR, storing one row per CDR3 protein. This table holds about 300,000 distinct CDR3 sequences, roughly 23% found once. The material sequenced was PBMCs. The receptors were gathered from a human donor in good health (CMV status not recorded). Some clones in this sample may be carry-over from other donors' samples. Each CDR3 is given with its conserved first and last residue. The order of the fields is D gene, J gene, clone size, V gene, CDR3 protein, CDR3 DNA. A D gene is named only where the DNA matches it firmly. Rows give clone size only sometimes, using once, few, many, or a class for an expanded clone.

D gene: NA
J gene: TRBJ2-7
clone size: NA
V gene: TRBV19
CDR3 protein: CASRREDLSYEQYF
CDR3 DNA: TGTGCCAGTCGGCGGGAAGACCTCTCCTACGAGCAGTACTTC

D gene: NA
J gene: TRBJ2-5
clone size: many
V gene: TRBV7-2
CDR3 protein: CASRVSLWTQYF
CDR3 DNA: TGTGCCAGCAGGGTCAGCCTTTGGACCCAGTACTTC

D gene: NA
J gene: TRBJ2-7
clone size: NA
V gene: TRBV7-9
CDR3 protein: CASTFTGIYEQYF
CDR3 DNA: TGTGCCAGCACCTTTACAGGGATCTACGAGCAGTACTTC

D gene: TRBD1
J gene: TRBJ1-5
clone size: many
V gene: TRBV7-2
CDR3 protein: CASSPKGQGTRQPQHF
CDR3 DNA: TGTGCCAGCAGCCCAAAGGGACAGGGTACGCGACAGCCCCAGCATTTT

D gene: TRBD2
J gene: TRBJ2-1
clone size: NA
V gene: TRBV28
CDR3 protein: CASQGAGGHEQFF
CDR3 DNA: TGTGCCAGCCAGGGAGCGGGGGGGCATGAGCAGTTCTTC

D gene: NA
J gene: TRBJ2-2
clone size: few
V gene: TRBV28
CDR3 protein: CASSVSGAGGTGELFF
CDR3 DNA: TGTGCCAGCAGTGTCTCAGGGGCGGGCGGCACCGGGGAGCTGTTTTTT

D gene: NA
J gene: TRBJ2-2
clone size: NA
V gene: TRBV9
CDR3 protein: CASSVVPKDTGELFF
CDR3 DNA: TGTGCCAGCAGCGTAGTTCCCAAGGACACCGGGGAGCTGTTTTTT

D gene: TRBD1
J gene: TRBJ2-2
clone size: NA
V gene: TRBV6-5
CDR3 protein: CASSRTGTGVYTGELFF
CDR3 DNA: TGTGCCAGCAGCCGAACCGGGACAGGGGTTTACACCGGGGAGCTGTTTTTT

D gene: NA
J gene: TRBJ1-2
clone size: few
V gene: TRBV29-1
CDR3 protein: CSVPPGGQKRGYTF
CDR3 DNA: TGCAGCGTTCCTCCCGGGGGCCAGAAGAGGGGCTACACCTTC

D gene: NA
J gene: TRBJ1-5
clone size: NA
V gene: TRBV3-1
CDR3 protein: CASSQDAPGANQPQHF
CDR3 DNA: TGTGCCAGCAGCCAAGATGCCCCAGGGGCCAATCAGCCCCAGCATTTT

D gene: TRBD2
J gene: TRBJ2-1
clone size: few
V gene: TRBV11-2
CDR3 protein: CASSPGAGWQFF
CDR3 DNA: TGTGCCAGCAGCCCGGGAGCGGGGTGGCAGTTCTTC

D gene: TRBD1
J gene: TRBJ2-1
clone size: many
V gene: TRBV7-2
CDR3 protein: CASSLDRGYEQFF
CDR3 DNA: TGTGCCAGCAGCTTGGACAGGGGGTATGAGCAGTTCTTC

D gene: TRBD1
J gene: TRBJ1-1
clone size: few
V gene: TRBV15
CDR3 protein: CATSRKPGGSDTEAFF
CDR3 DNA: TGTGCCACCAGCAGAAAACCAGGGGGCTCGGACACTGAAGCTTTCTTT

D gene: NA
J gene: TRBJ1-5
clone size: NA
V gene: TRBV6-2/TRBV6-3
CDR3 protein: CASKEGNQPQHF
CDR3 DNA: TGTGCCAGTAAGGAGGGAAATCAGCCCCAGCATTTT

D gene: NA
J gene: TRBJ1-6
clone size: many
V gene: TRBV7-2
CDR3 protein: CASSFNFSPLHF
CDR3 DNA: TGTGCCAGCAGCTTCAATTTTTCACCCCTCCACTTT

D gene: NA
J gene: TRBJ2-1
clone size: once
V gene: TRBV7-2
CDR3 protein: CASSGGGAYNEQFF
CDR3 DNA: TGTGCCAGCAGCGGGGGGGGCGCCTACAATGAGCAGTTCTTC

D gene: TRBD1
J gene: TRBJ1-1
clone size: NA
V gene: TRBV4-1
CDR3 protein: CASGNPGQGAGEAFF
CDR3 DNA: TGCGCCAGCGGCAACCCGGGACAGGGGGCGGGTGAAGCTTTCTTT

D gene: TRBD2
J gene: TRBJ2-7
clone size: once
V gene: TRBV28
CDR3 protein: CASRGLADSYEQYF
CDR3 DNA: TGTGCCAGCAGAGGACTAGCGGACTCCTACGAGCAGTACTTC

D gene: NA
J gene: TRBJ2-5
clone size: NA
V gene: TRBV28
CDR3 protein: CASTSLVERQETQYF
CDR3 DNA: TGTGCCAGCACCAGTTTGGTCGAGCGGCAAGAGACCCAGTACTTC

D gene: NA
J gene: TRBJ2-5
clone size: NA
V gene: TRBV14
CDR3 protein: CASSQAPGANLQETQYF
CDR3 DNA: TGTGCCAGCAGCCAAGCTCCGGGGGCGAACCTACAAGAGACCCAGTACTTC

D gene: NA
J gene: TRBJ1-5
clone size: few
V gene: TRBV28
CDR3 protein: CASSPWEGGLGQPQHF
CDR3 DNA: TGTGCCAGCAGTCCCTGGGAGGGGGGGCTCGGGCAGCCCCAGCATTTT

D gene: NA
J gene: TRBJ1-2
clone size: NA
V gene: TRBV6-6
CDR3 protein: CASSRDKNYGYTF
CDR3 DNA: TGTGCCAGCAGTCGGGACAAGAACTATGGCTACACCTTC

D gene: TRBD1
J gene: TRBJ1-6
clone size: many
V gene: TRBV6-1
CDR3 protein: CASQTGTNSPLHF
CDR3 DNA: TGTGCCAGCCAGACAGGGACCAATTCACCCCTCCACTTT

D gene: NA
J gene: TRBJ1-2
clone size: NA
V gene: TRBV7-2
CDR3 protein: CASSLVAGTGYTF
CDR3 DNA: TGTGCCAGCAGCTTAGTAGCAGGAACTGGCTACACCTTC

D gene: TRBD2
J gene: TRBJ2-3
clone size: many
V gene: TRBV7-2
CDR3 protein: CASSQRLAVHTQYF
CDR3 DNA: TGTGCCAGCAGCCAGAGACTAGCTGTGCATACGCAGTATTTT

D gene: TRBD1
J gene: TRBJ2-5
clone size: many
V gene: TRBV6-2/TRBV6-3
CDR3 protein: CATFNVDRAFQETQYF
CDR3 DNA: TGTGCCACCTTCAATGTCGACAGGGCCTTCCAAGAGACCCAGTACTTC

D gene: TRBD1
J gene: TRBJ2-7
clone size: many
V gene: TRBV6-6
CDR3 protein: CASSTGGAYEQYF
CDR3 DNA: TGTGCCAGCAGTACAGGGGGCGCTTACGAGCAGTACTTC

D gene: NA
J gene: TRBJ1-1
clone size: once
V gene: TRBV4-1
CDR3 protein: CASNHPPAGRSEAFF
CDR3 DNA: TGCGCCAGCAACCACCCTCCGGCGGGACGGAGTGAAGCTTTCTTT

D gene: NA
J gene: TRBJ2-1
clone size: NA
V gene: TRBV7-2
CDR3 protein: CASQSPGPLYNEQFF
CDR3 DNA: TGTGCCAGCCAAAGTCCGGGACCACTTTACAATGAGCAGTTCTTC

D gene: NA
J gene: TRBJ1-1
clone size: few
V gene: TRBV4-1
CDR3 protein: CASSRPRVTEAFF
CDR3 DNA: TGCGCCAGCAGCCGCCCCCGGGTCACTGAAGCTTTCTTT

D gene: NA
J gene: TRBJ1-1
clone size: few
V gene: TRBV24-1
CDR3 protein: CATRRGDEAFF
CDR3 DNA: TGTGCCACCAGAAGGGGCGATGAAGCTTTCTTT

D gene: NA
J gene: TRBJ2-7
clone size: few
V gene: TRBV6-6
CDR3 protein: CASSYSVSYEQYF
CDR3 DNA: TGTGCCAGCAGTTACTCGGTCAGCTACGAGCAGTACTTC

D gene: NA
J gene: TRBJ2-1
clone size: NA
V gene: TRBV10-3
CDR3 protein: CAISPDRNPTYNEQFF
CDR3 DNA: TGTGCCATCAGTCCAGACCGCAACCCTACCTACAATGAGCAGTTCTTC

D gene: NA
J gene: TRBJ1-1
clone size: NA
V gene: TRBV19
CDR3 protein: CASSTTVGLTGMNTEAFF
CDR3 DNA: TGTGCCAGTAGTACAACCGTAGGACTAACAGGCATGAACACTGAAGCTTTCTTT

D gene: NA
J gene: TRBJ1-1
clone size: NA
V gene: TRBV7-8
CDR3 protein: CASSLARWESSEAFF
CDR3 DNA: TGTGCCAGCAGCTTAGCTCGGTGGGAATCGTCTGAAGCTTTCTTT

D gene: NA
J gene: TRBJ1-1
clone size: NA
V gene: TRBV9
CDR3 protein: CASSPDGGFTEAFF
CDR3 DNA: TGTGCCAGCAGCCCAGACGGGGGCTTCACTGAAGCTTTCTTT

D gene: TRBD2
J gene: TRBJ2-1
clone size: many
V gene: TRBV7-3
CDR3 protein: CASSSSGGESEQFF
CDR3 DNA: TGTGCCAGCAGCTCTAGCGGGGGAGAGAGTGAGCAGTTCTTC

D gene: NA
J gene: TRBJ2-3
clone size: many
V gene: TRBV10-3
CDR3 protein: CAISGRHSTGQDTQYF
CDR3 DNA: TGTGCCATCAGTGGACGACACTCCACAGGGCAGGATACGCAGTATTTT

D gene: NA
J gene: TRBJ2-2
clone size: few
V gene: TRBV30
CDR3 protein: CAWHRRAGELFF
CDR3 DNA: TGTGCCTGGCATAGAAGGGCCGGGGAGCTGTTTTTT

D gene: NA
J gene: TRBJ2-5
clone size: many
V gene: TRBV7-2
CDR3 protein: CASSFARAGGTQYF
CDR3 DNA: TGTGCCAGCAGCTTCGCTCGGGCTGGGGGGACCCAGTACTTC

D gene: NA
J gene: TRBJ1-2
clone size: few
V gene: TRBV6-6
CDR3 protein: CASSYGGDYGYTF
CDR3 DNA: TGTGCCAGCAGTTACGGGGGCGATTATGGCTACACCTTC

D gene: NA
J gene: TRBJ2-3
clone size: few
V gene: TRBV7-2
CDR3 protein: CASSDSGGTDTQYF
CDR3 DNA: TGTGCCAGCAGCGACTCCGGGGGCACAGATACGCAGTATTTT

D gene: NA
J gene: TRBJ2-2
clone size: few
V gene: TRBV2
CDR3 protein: CASSHQTGELFF
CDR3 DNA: TGTGCCAGCAGCCACCAGACCGGGGAGCTGTTTTTT

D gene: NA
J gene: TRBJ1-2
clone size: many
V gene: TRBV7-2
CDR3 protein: CASSLDRGGGYGYTF
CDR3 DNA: TGTGCCAGCAGCTTAGATCGCGGGGGGGGCTATGGCTACACCTTC

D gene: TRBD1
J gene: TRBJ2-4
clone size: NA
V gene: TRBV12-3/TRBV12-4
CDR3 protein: CASSFRQGSENIQYF
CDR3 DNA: TGTGCCAGCAGTTTTAGACAGGGTTCGGAGAACATTCAGTACTTC

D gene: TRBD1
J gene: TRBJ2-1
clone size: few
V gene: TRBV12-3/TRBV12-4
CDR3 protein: CASSWGQGNEQFF
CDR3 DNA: TGTGCCAGCAGTTGGGGACAGGGCAATGAGCAGTTCTTC

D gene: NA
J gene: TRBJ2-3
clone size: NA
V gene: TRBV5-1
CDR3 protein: CASRDWGRSDTQYF
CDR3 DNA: TGCGCCAGCAGGGATTGGGGGCGCTCAGATACGCAGTATTTT

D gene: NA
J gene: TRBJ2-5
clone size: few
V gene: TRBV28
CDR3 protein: CASTPGPAVEETQYF
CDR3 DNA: TGTGCCAGCACCCCCGGGCCGGCGGTTGAGGAGACCCAGTACTTC

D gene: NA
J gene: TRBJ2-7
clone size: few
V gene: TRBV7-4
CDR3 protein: CASSLIPASEQYF
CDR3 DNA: TGTGCCAGCAGCTTAATTCCGGCCTCCGAGCAGTACTTC

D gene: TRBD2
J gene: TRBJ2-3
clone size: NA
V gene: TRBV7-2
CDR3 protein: CASSLMAGGEDTQYF
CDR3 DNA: TGTGCCAGCAGCTTAATGGCGGGAGGAGAGGATACGCAGTATTTT

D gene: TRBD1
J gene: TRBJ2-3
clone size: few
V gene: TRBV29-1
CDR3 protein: CSGRQGVTDTQYF
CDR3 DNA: TGCAGCGGAAGACAGGGAGTCACAGATACGCAGTATTTT

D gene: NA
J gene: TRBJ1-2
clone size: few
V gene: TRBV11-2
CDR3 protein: CASSVDERTANYGYTF
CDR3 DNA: TGTGCCAGCAGCGTAGATGAACGGACAGCGAACTATGGCTACACCTTC

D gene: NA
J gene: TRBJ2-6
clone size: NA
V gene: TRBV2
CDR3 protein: CASLRGSGANVLTF
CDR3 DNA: TGTGCCAGCCTAAGAGGCTCTGGGGCCAACGTCCTGACTTTC

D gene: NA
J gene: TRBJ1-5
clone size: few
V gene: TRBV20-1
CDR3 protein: CSARGDEDQPQHF
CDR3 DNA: TGCAGTGCTAGAGGGGACGAGGATCAGCCCCAGCATTTT

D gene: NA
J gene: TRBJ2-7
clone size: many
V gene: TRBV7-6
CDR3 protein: CASSPSAGQLYF
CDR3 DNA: TGTGCCAGCAGCCCCAGCGCCGGACAGCTGTACTTC

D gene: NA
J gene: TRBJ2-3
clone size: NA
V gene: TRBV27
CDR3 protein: CASSGGTVMGTDTQYF
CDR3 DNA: TGTGCCAGCAGTGGAGGGACAGTCATGGGCACAGATACGCAGTATTTT

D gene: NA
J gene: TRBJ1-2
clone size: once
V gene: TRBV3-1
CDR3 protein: CASSQDMGYGYTF
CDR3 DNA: TGTGCCAGCAGCCAAGATATGGGCTATGGCTACACCTTC